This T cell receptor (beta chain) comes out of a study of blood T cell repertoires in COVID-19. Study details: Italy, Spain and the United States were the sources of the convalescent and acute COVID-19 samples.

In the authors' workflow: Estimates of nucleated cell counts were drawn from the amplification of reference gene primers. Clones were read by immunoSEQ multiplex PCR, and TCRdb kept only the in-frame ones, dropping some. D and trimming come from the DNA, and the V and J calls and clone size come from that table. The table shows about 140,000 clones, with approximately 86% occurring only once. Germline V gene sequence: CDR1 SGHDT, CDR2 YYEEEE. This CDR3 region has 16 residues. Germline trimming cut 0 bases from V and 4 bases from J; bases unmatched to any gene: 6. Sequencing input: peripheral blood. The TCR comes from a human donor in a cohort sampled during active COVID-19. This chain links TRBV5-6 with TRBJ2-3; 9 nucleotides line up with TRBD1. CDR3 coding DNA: TGTGCCAGCAGCTTGGGAGGACAGGGGAGGTCAGATACGCAGTATTTT. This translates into CASSLGGQGRSDTQYF.